One sample yielded the 19 T cell receptor beta chains listed below, sequenced in a study of blood T cell repertoires in COVID-19. The repertoire was sequenced with immunoSEQ multiplex PCR; TCRdb's copy has only in-frame clones and lacks some. Of 60,000 to 85,000 clones detected, just under 80% appear once; the ten largest clones hold 5% to 6.5%. Source material: peripheral blood. The receptor source for this set is a woman aged 60-75 years with acute or convalescent COVID-19.

The genes are TRBV7-3 and TRBJ2-2, with TRBD1 matching 10 bases. CDR1 SGHTA and CDR2 FQGTGA come from the germline V gene. V gave up 5 bases and J gave up 1 base; unmatched junction bases: 13. The length of the CDR3 is 19 residues. CDR3 DNA: TGTGCCAGCAGCCAAAAAACCGGGACAGGGGACCTGAACACCGGGGAGCTGTTTTTT. Amino acids: CASSQKTGTGDLNTGELFF.

The CDR3 spells CASQKTAGGYRETQYF. DNA for the CDR3: TGTGCCAGCCAAAAGACGGCAGGGGGATATCGAGAGACCCAGTACTTC. V usage is TRBV5-5 and J usage is TRBJ2-5; 7 bases are a match to TRBD1. Per germline, CDR1 SGHKS and CDR2 YYEKEE (reference sequence). This CDR3 has 16 residues. V was pared by 7 bases and J by 4 bases, with 16 bases of the junction left unmatched.

Judged by abundance, this clone is medium-sized. This sequence joins TRBV7-9 and TRBJ1-5, with no clear D. CDR3 length: 15 residues. V was trimmed by 5 bases and J by 1 base, leaving 12 bases between them. CDR1 and CDR2 from the germline V gene are SEHNR and FQNEAQ (reference sequence). The CDR3 bases are TGTGCCAGCAGCCCGACAACGTTGAGCAATCAGCCCCAGCATTTT. This sequence encodes CASSPTTLSNQPQHF.

The chain links TRBV5-5 to TRBJ1-1; D possibly corresponds to TRBD1 (6 bases). The CDR3 is 17 amino acids. Germline CDR1 reads SGHKS; CDR2 reads YYEKEE (reference sequence). Trimming removed 4 bases from V and 5 bases from J, with 24 bases in between. In DNA form, the CDR3 reads TGTGCCAGCAGCATAACAGGGATTCTAGTCGGTAGGACTGAAGCTTTCTTT. Protein: CASSITGILVGRTEAFF.

The chain joins TRBV4-2 to TRBJ1-1, with D perhaps TRBD1 (6 bases). Between the trimmed V and J ends, which lost 0 bases and 4 bases, there was a span of 12 bases. The CDR3 totals 15 residues. The germline V gene encodes CDR1 LGHNA and CDR2 YNFKEQ. CDR3 sequence: CASSQETGRSTEAFF. The CDR3 DNA is TGTGCCAGCAGCCAAGAGACAGGTCGGAGCACTGAAGCTTTCTTT.

This chain links TRBV4-3 with TRBJ1-3; D is ambiguous. This CDR3 comprises 15 residues. Between the trimmed V and J ends, which lost 3 bases and 0 bases, there was a span of 9 bases. Germline V lookup: CDR1 LGHNA, CDR2 YSLEER. The DNA of the CDR3 is TGCGCCAGCAGCCAGGTCATGAGCTCTGGAAACACCATATATTTT. It codes for CASSQVMSSGNTIYF.

The table lists this clone with a few counts. The genes are TRBV2 and TRBJ2-2, with 11 positions matching TRBD1. Looked up from germline, CDR1 is SNHLY and CDR2 is FYNNEI. The length of the CDR3 is 17 residues. The V and J ends lost 4 bases and 4 bases, in that order; junction bases with no gene match: 8. The CDR3 loop reads CASSAPPGQGATGELFF. DNA for the CDR3: TGTGCCAGCAGTGCGCCCCCTGGACAGGGGGCCACCGGGGAGCTGTTTTTT.

In its sample, this clone was seen a few times. The rearrangement uses TRBV6-6 and TRBJ2-7; 7 positions match TRBD1. V was clipped by 4 bases and J by 0 bases; unmatched bases: 9. From germline, CDR1 is MNHNY and CDR2 SVGAGI (reference sequence). The CDR3 runs 16 residues. The chain's CDR3 is CASSSPGQTSSYEQYF. CDR3 coding DNA: TGTGCCAGCAGTTCCCCGGGACAGACAAGCTCCTACGAGCAGTACTTC.

This clone was detected only a few times. Other DNA sequences from this sample encode an identical CDR3 as well. The rearrangement joins TRBV11-3 to TRBJ2-1, with a possible D match to TRBD2 (7 bases). V lost 2 bases and J 4 bases, leaving 12 bases between the germline ends. This CDR3 is 15 amino acids long. Germline CDR1 and CDR2: SGHNT and YENEEA. The CDR3 coding sequence is TGTGCCAGCAGCTTAAGGGGGGGAAATTACAATGAGCAGTTCTTC. Residues: CASSLRGGNYNEQFF.

J is TRBJ2-5 and V is TRBV10-3, with 11 bases that match TRBD2. This CDR3 region has 15 residues. V shed 4 bases and J 3 bases; nucleotides not matched to a gene: 4. CDR1 and CDR2 (germline): ENHRY, SYGVKD. The chain's CDR3 is CAISGGLAVKETQYF. The CDR3, as DNA: TGTGCCATCAGTGGGGGACTAGCGGTGAAAGAGACCCAGTACTTC.

CDR3 loop: CASSLNGLPNTEAFF. The CDR3 DNA follows: TGCGCCAGCAGCTTGAATGGACTGCCGAACACTGAAGCTTTCTTT. This chain links TRBV5-1 with TRBJ1-1; D not certain. V dropped 1 base and J dropped 1 base, with 11 bases sitting between them. The CDR3 runs to 15 residues. Germline CDR1 is SGHRS and CDR2 is YFSETQ.

The chain is built from TRBV14 and TRBJ1-2; a possible D gene is TRBD1 (5 bases). Germline CDR1 and CDR2: SGHDN and FVKESK. V was clipped by 1 base and J by 8 bases, with 14 bases between them. The length of the CDR3 is 14 residues. The CDR3 DNA reads TGTGCCAGCAGCCAAGTAGCACAGGTGGTAGGCTACACCTTC. It translates to CASSQVAQVVGYTF. The whole variable domain, filled in from reference TRBV14 and TRBJ1-2, reads EAGVTQFPSHSVIEKGQTVTLRCDPISGHDNLYWYRRVMGKEIKFLLHFVKESKQDESGMPNNRFLAERTGGTYSTLKVQPAELEDSGVYFCASSQVAQVVGYTFGSGTRLTVV.

J is TRBJ1-2 and V is TRBV7-9; the match to TRBD1 covers 9 bases. The CDR3 is made up of 13 amino acids. The V gene end was trimmed by 4 bases and the J gene end by 4 bases; junction bases not matched to a gene: 1. Per the germline V gene, CDR1 is SEHNR and CDR2 is FQNEAQ (reference sequence). The CDR3 DNA follows: TGTGCCAGCAGCTGGGACAGGGCCTATGGCTACACCTTC. As protein: CASSWDRAYGYTF. The variable domain in full, completed from reference TRBV7-9 and TRBJ1-2, reads DTGVSQNPRHKITKRGQNVTFRCDPISEHNRLYWYRQTLGQGPEFLTYFQNEAQLEKSRLLSDRFSAERPKGSFSTLEIQRTEQGDSAMYLCASSWDRAYGYTFGSGTRLTVV.

The rearrangement links TRBV12-5 to TRBJ2-3; D is ambiguous. Germline lookup yields CDR1 LGHNT and CDR2 FRNRAP. V lost 2 bases, J lost 2 bases, and 8 bases lay in between. This CDR3 spans 14 amino acids. CDR3 sequence: CASGLYGFTDTQYF. The DNA of the CDR3 is TGTGCTAGTGGTTTGTACGGTTTCACAGATACGCAGTATTTT.

This sequence joins TRBV7-9 and TRBJ1-1; 7 bases line up with TRBD1. The CDR3 consists of 13 residues. CDR1 SEHNR and CDR2 FQNEAQ come from the germline V gene (reference sequence). V trimming: 5 bases; J trimming: 10 bases; junction bases outside the gene matches: 10. This CDR3 reads CASSLDRVALAFF. The CDR3 nucleotides are TGTGCCAGCAGCCTAGACAGGGTGGCTTTAGCTTTCTTT.

The chain links TRBV18 to TRBJ2-1, with D unresolved. V was shortened by 5 bases and J by 3 bases, with 17 bases between the two germline ends. This CDR3 spans 16 amino acids. Germline CDR1 is KGHSH and CDR2 is LQKENI. This CDR3 reads CASSSDFDPFYNEQFF. The CDR3 DNA is TGTGCCAGCTCAAGCGATTTCGACCCCTTCTACAATGAGCAGTTCTTC.

The V and J genes are TRBV29-1 and TRBJ2-1, with 9 positions matching TRBD1. The CDR3 consists of 14 residues. Germline V gene data show CDR1 as SQVTM and CDR2 as ANQGSEA. The trim removed 3 bases at V and 4 bases at J, leaving 4 bases unmatched. The CDR3 DNA reads as TGCAGCGTTGATGGGACAGGGATATACAATGAGCAGTTCTTC. Encoded protein: CSVDGTGIYNEQFF.

The chain links TRBV10-3 to TRBJ1-2, with D possibly TRBD1 on 6 matching bases. This CDR3 region has 13 residues. Per the germline V gene, CDR1 is ENHRY and CDR2 is SYGVKD. V lost 4 bases and J 0 bases, leaving 6 bases between the germline ends. The CDR3 nucleotides read TGTGCCATCAGTGGGACAGCTAACTATGGCTACACCTTC. Translated: CAISGTANYGYTF.

This sequence joins TRBV9 and TRBJ2-1; 9 nucleotides align to TRBD2. Trimming took 1 base from V and 6 from J; bases not matched to a gene: 2. Looked up from germline, CDR1 is SGDLS and CDR2 is YYNGEE. This CDR3 contains 14 residues. The CDR3 region has the DNA TGTGCCAGCAGCGTACTGCGGGGGGGCAATGAGCAGTTCTTC. Translated, it gives CASSVLRGGNEQFF.